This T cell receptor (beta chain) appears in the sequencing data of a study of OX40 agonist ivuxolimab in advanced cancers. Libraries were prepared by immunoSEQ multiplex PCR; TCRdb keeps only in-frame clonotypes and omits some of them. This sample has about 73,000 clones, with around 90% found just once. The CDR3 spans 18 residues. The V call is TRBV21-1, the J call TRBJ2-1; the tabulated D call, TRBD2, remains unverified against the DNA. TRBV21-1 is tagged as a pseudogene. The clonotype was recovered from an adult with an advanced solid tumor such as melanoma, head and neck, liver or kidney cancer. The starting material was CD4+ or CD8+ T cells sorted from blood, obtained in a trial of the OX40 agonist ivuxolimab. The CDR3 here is CASTPNGIQGGGVNEQFF. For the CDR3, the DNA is TGTGCCAGCACCCCGAATGGAATTCAAGGTGGGGGGGTCAATGAGCAGTTCTTC.